These 28 T cell receptor beta chains were all obtained from the same sample, sequenced in a study of T cell repertoires in cytomegalovirus infection. TCRdb used MiXCR to reprocess the reads, holding one entry per CDR3 protein. The data contain approximately 130,000 distinct CDR3 sequences, more than 20% of them singletons. These receptors are not linked to any known antigen. Input material: PBMCs, sequenced either directly or after in vitro stimulation (not recorded which). These receptors originate from a human donor in good health (CMV status not recorded). Some clones in this sample may be carry-over from other donors' samples.

V gene TRBV4-2 combines with J gene TRBJ2-7; possible D gene TRBD1, 5 bases. V lost 5 bases and J lost 3, with 8 bases in between. Per the germline V gene, CDR1 is LGHNA and CDR2 is YNFKEQ. The CDR3 runs 12 residues. The CDR3, as DNA: TGTGCCAGCAGCGACAGATACTACGAGCAGTACTTC. Protein sequence: CASSDRYYEQYF.

This chain uses TRBV19 with TRBJ2-3; no definite D call. Germline V CDR1 and CDR2: LNHDA, SQIVND (reference sequence). The CDR3 contains 13 residues. The CDR3, as DNA: TGTGCATCCTACGCGGCGGACACAGATACGCAGTATTTT. Translation: CASYAADTDTQYF.

There are a few counts of this clonotype. The chain carries TRBV12-3 or TRBV12-4 and TRBJ2-1; D perhaps matches TRBD2 (6 bases). V lost 3 bases and J lost 4, with 16 bases in between. The CDR3 totals 16 residues. DNA for the CDR3: TGTGCCAGCAGTTTCGGCGGGACGGAACCGTACAATGAGCAGTTCTTC. The encoded protein is CASSFGGTEPYNEQFF.

This clonotype came up a few times. V and J are TRBV29-1 and TRBJ2-4, with no clear D. Germline loops: CDR1 SQVTM, CDR2 ANQGSEA. V lost 6 bases and J 1 base, leaving 10 bases between the germline ends. The CDR3 is 13 residues long. CDR3 loop: CSVAQPAKNIQYF. The DNA for the CDR3 is TGCAGCGTGGCCCAGCCGGCCAAAAACATTCAGTACTTC.

This clonotype was detected only a few times. The V and J genes are TRBV11-2 and TRBJ2-3; D is unclear. V shed 2 bases and J shed 6 bases, with 6 bases lying between them. The germline V gene has CDR1 SGHAT and CDR2 FQNNGV. The CDR3 has 12 amino acids. The CDR3, as DNA: TGTGCCAGCAGCTTATTCGAGGATACGCAGTATTTT. As protein: CASSLFEDTQYF. The full variable domain, completed using reference TRBV11-2 and TRBJ2-3, is EAGVAQSPRYKIIEKRQSVAFWCNPISGHATLYWYQQILGQGPKLLIQFQNNGVVDDSQLPKDRFSAERLKGVDSTLKIQPAKLEDSAVYLCASSLFEDTQYFGPGTRLTVL.

This clonotype was observed a handful of times. The V and J genes are TRBV25-1 and TRBJ1-4; TRBD1 is a possible D gene (5 bases). Trimming cost V 3 bases and J 7 bases, with 12 bases left between them. Germline V lookup: CDR1 MGHDK, CDR2 SYGVNS. The CDR3 loop spans 14 amino acids. The CDR3 spells CASSDGTDSEKLFF. CDR3 sequence (DNA): TGTGCCAGCAGTGACGGGACCGATTCTGAAAAACTGTTTTTT.

In this sample, this clonotype turned up many times. The chain has TRBV7-2 and TRBJ2-7; no clear D. Germline-derived CDR1 and CDR2 are SGHTA and FQGNSA. V was shortened by 5 bases and J by 6 bases, with 14 bases between the two germline ends. The CDR3 is 13 residues long. The CDR3 region has the DNA TGTGCCAGCAGCAGAACTGAGGTCTCCGAGCAGTACTTC. Residues: CASSRTEVSEQYF.

The V call is TRBV19, the J call TRBJ1-2; 9 bases fit TRBD1. Germline assignment: CDR1 LNHDA and CDR2 SQIVND (reference sequence). V lost 7 bases and J lost 4; bases outside the gene matches: 10. CDR3 size: 15 residues. The CDR3 bases are TGTGCCAGTACTGATTCCGGGACAGGGCGCTATGGCTACACCTTC. Translation gives CASTDSGTGRYGYTF. Full variable domain (missing parts from reference TRBV19 and TRBJ1-2): DGGITQSPKYLFRKEGQNVTLSCEQNLNHDAMYWYRQDPGQGLRLIYYSQIVNDFQKGDIAEGYSVSREKKESFPLTVTSAQKNPTAFYLCASTDSGTGRYGYTFGSGTRLTVV.

The table lists this clonotype with a few counts. The V gene is TRBV30, the J gene TRBJ2-1, with TRBD2 matching 12 bases. The germline V gene has CDR1 GTSNPN and CDR2 SVGIG (reference sequence). V trimming: 3 bases; J trimming: 8 bases; junction bases outside the gene matches: 11. The CDR3 extends over 16 amino acids. The CDR3 loop is CAWSQGLAGTNDEQFF. The CDR3 DNA sequence: TGTGCCTGGAGCCAAGGACTAGCGGGAACCAACGATGAGCAGTTCTTC.

The genes are TRBV6-2 or TRBV6-3 and TRBJ1-1; no clear D. This CDR3 is built from 13 residues. Germline CDR1 and CDR2: MNHEY and SVGEGT. V was clipped by 10 bases and J by 3 bases, with 15 bases between them. The CDR3 sequence is CAITRAGYTEAFF. DNA for the CDR3: TGTGCCATCACGAGGGCTGGGTACACTGAAGCTTTCTTT.

This sequence joins TRBV20-1 and TRBJ1-6; 10 bases map to TRBD1. Per the germline V gene, CDR1 is DFQATT and CDR2 is SNEGSKA (reference sequence). V trimming: 5 bases; J trimming: 8 bases; junction bases outside the gene matches: 6. The CDR3 is made up of 14 amino acids. Here the CDR3 DNA reads TGCAGTGCTTCCCTAGGACAGGGGGATTCACCCCTCCACTTT. Amino acid sequence: CSASLGQGDSPLHF.

This chain uses TRBV10-3 with TRBJ2-2; TRBD2 matches at 8 bases. CDR3 length equals 15 residues. CDR1 is ENHRY and CDR2 is SYGVKD in the germline V gene. With V trimmed by 6 bases and J by 3 bases, 6 bases remained unmatched. The CDR3 DNA follows: TGTGCCATCAGCGGGGGGGAGAGGGACACCGGGGAGCTGTTTTTT. It codes for CAISGGERDTGELFF.

This chain uses TRBV18 with TRBJ2-7; no clear D gene. Trimming took off 6 bases at V and 6 bases at J, with 15 bases between the two ends. CDR1 and CDR2 (germline): KGHSH, LQKENI. CDR3 length equals 13 residues. CDR3 sequence (DNA): TGTGCCAGCTCCCTCATCGCGGAGTCCGAGCAGTACGTC. It encodes CASSLIAESEQYV.

This clonotype was recorded many times. The CDR3, as DNA: TGTGCCAGCAGCTTGAGTTGGGCTAGCGGATACCAAGAGACCCAGTACTTC. This encodes CASSLSWASGYQETQYF. The chain employs TRBV7-2 and TRBJ2-5; TRBD2 aligns across 7 bases. The ends lost 3 bases at V and 0 bases at J; junction bases unmatched: 10. The CDR3 extends over 17 amino acids. Germline-derived CDR1 and CDR2 are SGHTA and FQGNSA.

This clonotype was recorded at least ten times. J is TRBJ1-5 and V is TRBV7-2; D is ambiguous. Trimming stripped 5 bases from V and 4 bases from J, with 9 bases between. CDR3 size: 13 residues. The germline V gene has CDR1 SGHTA and CDR2 FQGNSA. CDR3 sequence reads: CASSRHINQPQHF. The CDR3 bases are TGTGCCAGCAGCCGACATATTAATCAGCCCCAGCATTTT.

The chain carries TRBV7-6 and TRBJ2-7; D tentatively reads TRBD1 or TRBD2 (5 bases each). Germline V gene lookup returns CDR1 SGHVS and CDR2 FNYEAQ. Trimming took off 7 bases at V and 0 bases at J, with 16 bases between the two ends. The CDR3 loop spans 15 amino acids. CDR3 in DNA: TGTGCCAGCAAAAGCGGTACAGGAGTCTCCTACGAGCAGTACTTC. It specifies CASKSGTGVSYEQYF. The full variable domain, in which reference TRBV7-6 and TRBJ2-7 provide the parts outside the CDR3, is GAGVSQSPRYKVTKRGQDVALRCDPISGHVSLYWYRQALGQGPEFLTYFNYEAQQDKSGLPNDRFSAERPEGSISTLTIQRTEQRDSAMYRCASKSGTGVSYEQYFGPGTRLTVT.

This clonotype was seen ten or more times. This chain uses TRBV7-6 with TRBJ2-7; perhaps TRBD2 as D (6 bases). The V gene's germline CDR1 is SGHVS and CDR2 FNYEAQ. Trimming shortened V by 2 bases and J by 5 bases, and 13 bases separated the two germline ends. The CDR3 is 14 amino acids. The CDR3 reads CASSLSSVVNEQYV. DNA for the CDR3: TGTGCCAGCAGCTTATCTAGCGTAGTGAACGAGCAGTACGTC.

This chain links TRBV6-5 with TRBJ2-3, with D unclear. V lost 3 bases, J lost 5 bases, and 6 bases lay in between. CDR1 is MNHEY and CDR2 is SVGAGI in the germline V gene. The CDR3 covers 12 residues. The DNA of the CDR3 is TGTGCCAGCAGTTATAAGGGAGATACGCAGTATTTT. It specifies CASSYKGDTQYF.

This clonotype was found a few times. This chain links TRBV11-2 with TRBJ1-2; D remains unclear. Germline lookup yields CDR1 SGHAT and CDR2 FQNNGV. The CDR3 sequence is 16 residues long. Deletions cut 5 bases from V and 8 bases from J, with 24 bases between. The CDR3 nucleotides read TGTGCCAGCAGCCGCATTATGGACGGATCTTGGTCCGGCTACACCTTC. Residues: CASSRIMDGSWSGYTF.

This clonotype has only a few counts. This chain uses TRBV7-2 with TRBJ2-5; D possibly uses TRBD1 or TRBD2 (5 bases each). Germline CDR1 is SGHTA and CDR2 is FQGNSA. Trimming shortened V by 3 bases and J by 1 base, and 9 bases separated the two germline ends. The CDR3 loop spans 14 amino acids. DNA for the CDR3: TGTGCCAGCAGCTTTTGGGACGTCCAAGAGACCCAGTACTTC. This encodes CASSFWDVQETQYF.

CDR3 region: CASSYSTGSYYGYTF. In DNA, the CDR3 is TGTGCCAGCAGTTACTCGACGGGGTCCTACTATGGCTACACCTTC. The J gene is TRBJ1-2, the V gene TRBV6-2 or TRBV6-3; D is unclear. V was shortened by 0 bases and J by 3 bases, with 11 bases between the two germline ends. CDR3 size: 15 residues. Germline CDR1 is MNHEY and CDR2 is SVGEGT.

The chain uses TRBV2 and TRBJ2-4; D is perhaps TRBD1 or TRBD2 (5 bases each). The CDR3 is made up of 15 amino acids. V was trimmed by 6 bases and J by 1 base, leaving 13 bases between them. CDR1 and CDR2 from the germline V gene are SNHLY and FYNNEI. Here the CDR3 reads CASSGDGSAKNIQYF. The CDR3 DNA sequence: TGTGCCAGCAGCGGGGACGGTAGTGCCAAAAACATTCAGTACTTC.

This clonotype was detected many times. This sequence joins TRBV18 and TRBJ2-1, with a weak D call TRBD2 (5 bases). V lost 3 bases and J 11 bases, leaving 11 bases between the germline ends. The germline V gene has CDR1 KGHSH and CDR2 LQKENI. The CDR3 spans 12 residues. The chain's CDR3 is CASSPQLGQQFF. The DNA for the CDR3 is TGTGCCAGCTCACCTCAACTAGGTCAGCAGTTCTTC. Together with reference TRBV18 and TRBJ2-1, the CDR3 gives the full variable domain: NAGVMQNPRHLVRRRGQEARLRCSPMKGHSHVYWYRQLPEEGLKFMVYLQKENIIDESGMPKERFSAEFPKEGPSILRIQQVVRGDSAAYFCASSPQLGQQFFGPGTRLTVL.

This clonotype appeared many times. The chain recombines TRBV7-9 with TRBJ1-1; 8 nucleotides match TRBD1. After removal of 5 bases from V and 9 bases from J, the junction contained 14 bases not matched to a gene. The CDR3 consists of 15 residues. CDR1 is SEHNR, CDR2 FQNEAQ, per germline (reference sequence). CDR3 in DNA: TGTGCCAGCAGCCACAAAGTAGGGACAGGTGAAAAAGCTTTCTTT. This sequence encodes CASSHKVGTGEKAFF.

This clonotype turned up a few times. The genes are TRBV27 and TRBJ2-3, with 13 bases lining up with TRBD2. The CDR3 contains 17 residues. V gave up 2 bases and J gave up 4 bases; unmatched junction bases: 6. Germline V gene lookup returns CDR1 MNHEY and CDR2 SMNVEV (reference sequence). The CDR3, as DNA: TGTGCCAGCAGTTTACCCCGACTAGCGGGAGGCCCAGATACGCAGTATTTT. The encoded protein is CASSLPRLAGGPDTQYF.

In its sample, this clonotype was seen once. This chain joins TRBV27 and TRBJ2-7, with D possibly TRBD2 on 5 matching bases. From germline, CDR1 is MNHEY and CDR2 SMNVEV (reference sequence). V was shortened by 3 bases and J by 2 bases, with 23 bases between the two germline ends. The CDR3 contains 18 residues. CDR3 sequence reads: CASSLLGVGLLSAYEQYF. CDR3 coding DNA: TGTGCCAGCAGTTTGCTCGGGGTTGGTTTACTTTCAGCCTACGAGCAGTACTTC.

The chain couples TRBV28 to TRBJ2-3, with 7 bases aligning to TRBD2. Germline trimming cut 3 bases from V and 2 bases from J; bases unmatched to any gene: 8. Germline V CDR1 and CDR2: MDHEN, SYDVKM. This CDR3 is built from 16 residues. The CDR3 protein is CASSFRLAEPTDTQYF. In DNA form, the CDR3 reads TGTGCCAGCAGTTTTCGGCTAGCGGAGCCCACAGATACGCAGTATTTT.

In its sample, this clonotype was seen a few times. V and J are TRBV6-1 and TRBJ2-3; D possibly uses TRBD1 or TRBD2 (6 bases each). Germline-derived CDR1 and CDR2 are MNHNS and SASEGT. The V end lost 3 bases, the J end lost 3 bases, and 10 bases lay between the germline ends. The CDR3 loop spans 14 amino acids. The CDR3 spells CASSDRGLTDTQYF. CDR3 sequence (DNA): TGTGCCAGCAGTGATCGGGGGCTTACAGATACGCAGTATTTT.